This TCR beta chain comes out of a study of human T cells and chemical hapten exposure. Indicated time point: patch test 2, 6 weeks after DPC sensitization. Treatment indicated: therapeutic diphenylcyclopropenone sensitization with weekly scalp DPC. Points on this clonotype: Its antigen is not known.

TCRdb reprocessed the RACE reads with MiXCR, giving one entry per CDR3 protein. This sample carries approximately 84,000 distinct CDR3 sequences, about 9.4% of them seen once, and the ten largest clones take roughly 2.5%. The V gene lost 4 bases and the J gene lost 7 bases, with 11 bases spanning the gap. Germline V CDR1 and CDR2: DFQATT, SNEGSKA (reference sequence). There are 13 residues in the CDR3. Study outcomes and limitations: Counts of TCRs expanded at PT1 correlated positively with patch test score.

The sequencing here drew on whole blood, taken in connection with sensitization to the hapten diphenylcyclopropenone (DPC). The chain couples TRBV20-1 to TRBJ1-6, with D maybe TRBD1 (5 bases). This sequence originates from a woman in her twenties or thirties with alopecia areata. Some clones in this sample may be carry-over from other donors' samples. The CDR3 loop is CSANAGRNSPLHF. CDR3 sequence (DNA): TGCAGTGCTAACGCGGGACGAAATTCACCCCTCCACTTT.